This TCR beta chain stems from a study of OX40 agonist ivuxolimab in advanced cancers. On the study more broadly: The diagnoses of dose-escalation patients were hepatocellular carcinoma, melanoma, renal cell or head and neck cancer. Study results and caveats: The authors did not determine the antigen specificity of the expanded peripheral T cells. CD8+ T cells were the subset that, on average, had more expanded clones than CD4+.

A remark on this clone: The antigen is undetermined.

Data came from immunoSEQ multiplex PCR; TCRdb stores just in-frame clones and leaves some out. The data hold 71,000 or so clones, with 80% to 90% observed a single time. V lost 0 bases and J lost 1, with 8 bases in between. The CDR3 runs 14 residues. The germline gives CDR1 SQVTM, CDR2 ANQGSEA. The chain carries TRBV29-1 and TRBJ2-3; D unclear. The sequencing here drew on CD4+ or CD8+ T cells sorted from blood, taken in a trial of the OX40 agonist ivuxolimab. The clonotype comes from an adult with an advanced solid tumor such as melanoma, head and neck, liver or kidney cancer. CDR3 protein: CSVEESRGTDTQYF. The CDR3 nucleotides are TGCAGCGTTGAAGAGTCCCGCGGCACAGATACGCAGTATTTT.